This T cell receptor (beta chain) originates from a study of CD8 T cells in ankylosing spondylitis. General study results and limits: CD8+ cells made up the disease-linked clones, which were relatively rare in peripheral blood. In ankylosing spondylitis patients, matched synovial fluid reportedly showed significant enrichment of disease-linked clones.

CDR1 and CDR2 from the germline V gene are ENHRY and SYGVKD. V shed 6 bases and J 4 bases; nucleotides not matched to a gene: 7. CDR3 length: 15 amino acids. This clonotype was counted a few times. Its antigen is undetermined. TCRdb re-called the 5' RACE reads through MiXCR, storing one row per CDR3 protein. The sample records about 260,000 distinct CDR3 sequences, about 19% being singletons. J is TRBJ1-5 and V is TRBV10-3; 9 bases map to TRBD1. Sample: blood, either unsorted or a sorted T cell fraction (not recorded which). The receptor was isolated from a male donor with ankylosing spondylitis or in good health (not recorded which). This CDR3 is CAIRPGQGVNQPQHF. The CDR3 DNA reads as TGTGCCATCAGGCCGGGACAGGGTGTGAATCAGCCCCAGCATTTT.